Below, 24 T cell receptor beta chains from the same sample are listed, as sequenced in a study of cytomegalovirus exposure and HLA in healthy donors. PCR was performed using 60 Vbeta and 13 Jbeta primers. Assay: immunoSEQ multiplex PCR; the TCRdb copy retains only in-frame clones and omits some. The sample has about 140,000 clones, over 60% seen once. The sequenced material came from PBMCs. These TCRs come from a male donor in good health and CMV-seropositive.

The rearrangement uses TRBV13 and TRBJ2-7, with 9 bases lining up with TRBD1. CDR3 size: 15 residues. From germline, CDR1 is PRHDT and CDR2 FYEKMQ (reference sequence). V lost 5 bases, J lost 2 bases, and 7 bases stayed unmatched. CDR3 amino acids: CASSRRDRAPYEQYF. CDR3 nucleotides: TGTGCCAGCAGCCGTCGGGACAGGGCCCCCTACGAGCAGTACTTC.

The chain joins TRBV7-9 to TRBJ1-4; weak D call: TRBD1 (5 bases). From germline, CDR1 is SEHNR and CDR2 FQNEAQ (reference sequence). Deletions cut 7 bases from V and 4 bases from J, with 16 bases between. The CDR3 covers 15 residues. The CDR3 sequence is CASTLKGRGNEKLFF. The CDR3 DNA reads as TGTGCCAGCACGTTAAAGGGGCGAGGTAATGAAAAACTGTTTTTT.

J is TRBJ2-2 and V is TRBV27; the match to TRBD2 covers 8 bases. Germline V gene lookup returns CDR1 MNHEY and CDR2 SMNVEV (reference sequence). The CDR3 totals 15 residues. V dropped 5 bases and J dropped 1; count of bases not matched to a gene: 3. The CDR3 region is CASSILAGNTGELFF. The CDR3 nucleotides are TGTGCCAGCAGTATCCTAGCGGGGAACACCGGGGAGCTGTTTTTT.

The chain has TRBV7-6 and TRBJ1-5, with D tentatively TRBD1 (5 bases). V lost 5 bases and J lost 1, with 15 bases in between. The CDR3 has 16 residues. The V gene's germline CDR1 is SGHVS and CDR2 FNYEAQ. CDR3 sequence: CASSERTGGSNQPQHF. CDR3 in DNA: TGTGCCAGCAGCGAAAGAACCGGGGGGAGCAATCAGCCCCAGCATTTT.

This chain uses TRBV6-1 with TRBJ2-5, with 8 bases fitting TRBD1. The CDR3 has 16 residues. The ends lost 0 bases at V and 6 bases at J; junction bases unmatched: 9. Per germline, CDR1 MNHNS and CDR2 SASEGT. The CDR3 DNA reads TGTGCCAGCAGTGAAGCGCCCAGGACAGGGAGGAAGACCCAGTACTTC. As protein: CASSEAPRTGRKTQYF.

The rearrangement uses TRBV19 and TRBJ2-3; 8 nucleotides match TRBD2. The V gene end was trimmed by 4 bases and the J gene end by 5 bases; junction bases not matched to a gene: 8. This CDR3 region has 15 residues. Germline V gives CDR1 LNHDA, CDR2 SQIVND (reference sequence). DNA for the CDR3: TGTGCCAGTAGTAGGACTAGCTCCGCCTTAGATACGCAGTATTTT. Translated: CASSRTSSALDTQYF.

This chain connects TRBV7-9 to TRBJ1-6; D unresolved. Trimming left V 2 bases short and J 0 bases short, with 8 bases between. This CDR3 has 16 amino acids. CDR1 and CDR2 (germline): SEHNR, FQNEAQ (reference sequence). The CDR3 DNA reads TGTGCCAGCAGCTTAACGGGAAGCTCCTATAATTCACCCCTCCACTTT. Protein sequence: CASSLTGSSYNSPLHF.

The V gene is TRBV4-1, the J gene TRBJ2-7; a possible D gene is TRBD2 (6 bases). The CDR3 runs 15 residues. Germline V CDR1 and CDR2: MGHRA, YSYEKL. V gave up 6 bases and J gave up 2 bases, with 17 bases separating them. This chain's CDR3 is CASSIARGWTYEQYF. CDR3 DNA sequence: TGCGCCAGCAGTATAGCGCGGGGATGGACCTACGAGCAGTACTTC.

This clone appeared a few times. This chain joins TRBV18 and TRBJ2-5; D is unresolved. From germline, CDR1 is KGHSH and CDR2 LQKENI. The CDR3 sequence is 13 residues long. Trimming stripped 3 bases from V and 2 bases from J, with 7 bases between. The CDR3 loop is CASSPIEQETQYF. For the CDR3, the DNA is TGTGCCAGCTCACCGATAGAGCAAGAGACCCAGTACTTC.

J is TRBJ2-1 and V is TRBV13; TRBD2 agrees at 12 bases. With 1 base clipped from V and 9 bases from J, the junction kept 7 bases outside the gene matches. CDR3 length: 16 amino acids. CDR1 and CDR2 from the germline V gene are PRHDT and FYEKMQ (reference sequence). CDR3 bases: TGTGCCAGCAGCTTAGTGGCTAGCGGGAGGGGGGGTGAGCAGTTCTTC. It is translated as CASSLVASGRGGEQFF.

The chain combines TRBV6-5 with TRBJ2-1, with TRBD1 matching 8 bases. V shed 6 bases, J shed 4 bases, and the junction held 8 bases outside the gene matches. Germline loops: CDR1 MNHEY, CDR2 SVGAGI. The CDR3 is 15 residues long. The CDR3 nucleotides read TGTGCCAGCAGGGGGACAGGCGGGAATTACAATGAGCAGTTCTTC. This gives the protein CASRGTGGNYNEQFF.

The rearrangement uses TRBV7-9 and TRBJ1-2; D not resolved. Trimming shortened V by 3 bases and J by 1 base, and 6 bases separated the two germline ends. Germline V lookup: CDR1 SEHNR, CDR2 FQNEAQ (reference sequence). This CDR3 comprises 13 residues. For the CDR3, the DNA is TGTGCCAGCAGCTTCACGGTTAACTATGGCTACACCTTC. Translated, it gives CASSFTVNYGYTF.

The CDR3 nucleotides are TGTGCCAGCAACTATGAAATTTCAAACGGTCCCGGGGAGCTGTTTTTT. Its protein is CASNYEISNGPGELFF. This chain uses TRBV2 with TRBJ2-2; no firm D call. Trimming shortened V by 7 bases and J by 6 bases, and 21 bases separated the two germline ends. The germline V gene encodes CDR1 SNHLY and CDR2 FYNNEI. The CDR3 loop spans 16 amino acids.

The V call is TRBV27, the J call TRBJ2-1; 8 bases are shared with TRBD2. Germline CDR1 MNHEY, CDR2 SMNVEV (reference sequence). The trim removed 1 base at V and 5 bases at J, leaving 10 bases unmatched. CDR3 length: 17 amino acids. The CDR3 DNA reads as TGTGCCAGCAGTTTATATCCGTCTGGGACTAGAAACAATGAGCAGTTCTTC. It translates to CASSLYPSGTRNNEQFF.

The chain combines TRBV27 with TRBJ1-3; TRBD1 agrees at 8 bases. CDR1 MNHEY and CDR2 SMNVEV come from the germline V gene (reference sequence). V lost 6 bases to trimming and J lost 4 bases; unmatched junction nucleotides: 5. The CDR3 consists of 14 residues. The CDR3 sequence is CASRPDRAGNTIYF. CDR3 bases: TGTGCCAGCAGGCCGGACAGGGCAGGAAACACCATATATTTT.

The chain has TRBV7-9 and TRBJ1-3; 7 nucleotides match TRBD1. The CDR3 totals 19 residues. V trimming: 0 bases; J trimming: 5 bases; junction bases outside the gene matches: 16. Germline-derived CDR1 and CDR2 are SEHNR and FQNEAQ (reference sequence). DNA of the CDR3: TGTGCCAGCAGCTTAGCCAACTGGGACAGCCATCAAGGGAGAAACACCATATATTTT. It encodes CASSLANWDSHQGRNTIYF.

The rearrangement joins TRBV27 to TRBJ2-7; TRBD1 is a possible D gene (6 bases). The length of the CDR3 is 13 residues. Trimming took 6 bases from V and 6 from J, leaving 15 bases between them. Germline V gives CDR1 MNHEY, CDR2 SMNVEV (reference sequence). Here the CDR3 reads CASRFRGSGEQYF. DNA of the CDR3: TGTGCCAGCAGGTTCAGGGGATCAGGCGAGCAGTACTTC.

This clone has a handful of counts. The chain uses TRBV13 and TRBJ2-5, with 7 positions matching TRBD1. V lost 5 bases to trimming and J lost 5 bases; unmatched junction nucleotides: 8. This CDR3 spans 14 amino acids. The V gene's germline CDR1 is PRHDT and CDR2 FYEKMQ (reference sequence). This chain's CDR3 is CASSTDRAHETQYF. DNA of the CDR3: TGTGCCAGCAGCACCGACAGGGCGCACGAGACCCAGTACTTC.

The chain employs TRBV7-9 and TRBJ2-2; possible D gene TRBD1, 5 bases. Germline lookup yields CDR1 SEHNR and CDR2 FQNEAQ (reference sequence). The V end lost 3 bases, the J end lost 1 base, and 15 bases lay between the germline ends. The CDR3 length is 17 residues. CDR3 DNA sequence: TGTGCCAGCAGCTTTGGAGACAGAACCATGAACACCGGGGAGCTGTTTTTT. Residues: CASSFGDRTMNTGELFF. Supplemented by reference TRBV7-9 and TRBJ2-2, the full variable domain reads DTGVSQNPRHKITKRGQNVTFRCDPISEHNRLYWYRQTLGQGPEFLTYFQNEAQLEKSRLLSDRFSAERPKGSFSTLEIQRTEQGDSAMYLCASSFGDRTMNTGELFFGEGSRLTVL.

This rearrangement joins TRBV9 to TRBJ2-1, with 11 bases that match TRBD2. The V gene end was trimmed by 3 bases and the J gene end by 7 bases; junction bases not matched to a gene: 6. Per the germline V gene, CDR1 is SGDLS and CDR2 is YYNGEE. The CDR3 extends over 15 amino acids. This chain's CDR3 is CASSATGTSGNEQFF. DNA of the CDR3: TGTGCCAGCAGCGCCACCGGGACTAGCGGTAATGAGCAGTTCTTC.

The genes are TRBV28 and TRBJ1-5; D possibly corresponds to TRBD1 (5 bases). Germline V gives CDR1 MDHEN, CDR2 SYDVKM. The CDR3 covers 15 residues. V lost 3 bases, J lost 3 bases, and 12 bases lay in between. As DNA, the CDR3 is TGTGCCAGCAGTTTTCAGGGTTGGGACAATCAGCCCCAGCATTTT. This gives the protein CASSFQGWDNQPQHF.

V gene TRBV5-4 combines with J gene TRBJ2-7; a possible D gene is TRBD1 (6 bases). Germline V gives CDR1 SGHNT, CDR2 YYREEE (reference sequence). Deletions cut 0 bases from V and 0 bases from J, with 13 bases between. This CDR3 is built from 16 residues. The CDR3 region is CASSLALGQSSYEQYF. CDR3 sequence (DNA): TGTGCCAGCAGCTTGGCCTTAGGACAGAGCTCCTACGAGCAGTACTTC. The full variable domain, in which reference TRBV5-4 and TRBJ2-7 provide the parts outside the CDR3, is ETGVTQSPTHLIKTRGQQVTLRCSSQSGHNTVSWYQQALGQGPQFIFQYYREEENGRGNFPPRFSGLQFPNYSSELNVNALELDDSALYLCASSLALGQSSYEQYFGPGTRLTVT.

This clone was picked up a small number of times. The J gene is TRBJ1-1, the V gene TRBV6-1; weak D call: TRBD1 (6 bases). The length of the CDR3 is 17 residues. The germline V gene has CDR1 MNHNS and CDR2 SASEGT. The V gene lost 2 bases and the J gene lost 1 base, with 17 bases spanning the gap. The DNA of the CDR3 is TGTGCCAGCAGTGAATCCCTCGGTCGGGGGGCGAACACTGAAGCTTTCTTT. This translates into CASSESLGRGANTEAFF.

This clone was found a few times. The chain uses TRBV27 and TRBJ2-5; 12 bases map to TRBD2. V lost 5 bases to trimming and J lost 4 bases; unmatched junction nucleotides: 11. This CDR3 has 17 amino acids. Per the germline V gene, CDR1 is MNHEY and CDR2 is SMNVEV (reference sequence). The CDR3 loop reads CASSPRLAGVIGETQYF. The CDR3 region has the DNA TGTGCCAGCAGTCCAAGACTAGCGGGAGTTATTGGAGAGACCCAGTACTTC.